This T cell receptor (beta chain) was identified during a study of post-analysis software for immune sequencing data. Turning to the study itself: Disease trajectories encompassed relapsing-remitting, secondary progressive and progressive-relapsing multiple sclerosis. Broader study findings: Patients had higher frequencies than controls of about 5 TRBV segments, including TRBV5-6, TRBV5-1 and TRBV20-1. Those samples that were prepared in the same batch co-clustered strongly by F measure. For normalized Chao1 diversity, multiple sclerosis patients scored significantly lower than controls did.

Comments on this clonotype: Antigen unknown.

The CDR3 covers 13 residues. Trimming stripped 6 bases from V and 2 bases from J, with 13 bases between. In germline, CDR1 is DFQATT, CDR2 SNEGSKA (reference sequence). Unique molecular identifiers had been added to the TCR beta cDNA libraries. With about 0.95 to 11 million T cells as the source, roughly 0.5 million cDNA molecules resulted. TCRdb reanalysed the PCR reads using MiXCR and keeps one entry per CDR3 protein. The repertoire holds some 800,000 distinct CDR3 sequences, with 40% to 55% as singletons. The specimen sequenced was blood. This rearrangement joins TRBV20-1 to TRBJ1-1; D is unresolved. The receptor was isolated from a girl aged 5-17 years with multiple sclerosis. The chain's CDR3 is CSAEPGGNTEAFF. CDR3 nucleotides: TGCAGTGCCGAGCCCGGCGGTAACACTGAAGCTTTCTTT.